One and the same sample provided the 12 T cell receptor beta chains below, sequenced in a study of CD8 T cells in ankylosing spondylitis. TCRdb used MiXCR to reprocess the 5' RACE reads, holding one entry per CDR3 protein. The table has 300,000 to 400,000 distinct CDR3 sequences, 9.5% to 13% seen once. The specimen was blood, either unsorted or a sorted T cell fraction (not recorded which). The receptors stem from a female donor with ankylosing spondylitis or in good health (not recorded which).

This clonotype has a handful of counts. The chain couples TRBV25-1 to TRBJ1-1; a possible D gene is TRBD1 (5 bases). The V and J ends lost 2 bases and 7 bases respectively, with 11 bases between them. Germline V gene lookup returns CDR1 MGHDK and CDR2 SYGVNS. The CDR3 runs 13 residues. Here the CDR3 reads CASSETRVGEAFF. CDR3 in DNA: TGTGCCAGCAGTGAAACCAGGGTTGGTGAAGCTTTCTTT.

This clonotype was seen only a few times. CDR3 region: CASSFRTEVGEKLFF. As DNA, the CDR3 is TGTGCCAGCAGTTTCCGGACAGAAGTAGGTGAAAAACTGTTTTTT. V usage is TRBV28 and J usage is TRBJ1-4; the D gene is possibly TRBD1 (6 bases). Germline V lookup: CDR1 MDHEN, CDR2 SYDVKM. Between the trimmed V and J ends, which lost 3 bases and 7 bases, there was a span of 15 bases. The CDR3 contains 15 residues. Full variable domain (remainder filled in from reference TRBV28 and TRBJ1-4): DVKVTQSSRYLVKRTGEKVFLECVQDMDHENMFWYRQDPGLGLRLIYFSYDVKMKEKGDIPEGYSVSREKKERFSLILESASTNQTSMYLCASSFRTEVGEKLFFGSGTQLSVL.

The chain carries TRBV7-8 and TRBJ1-3, with TRBD1 matching 8 bases. The CDR3 runs to 15 residues. V dropped 1 base and J dropped 3; count of bases not matched to a gene: 2. In germline, CDR1 is SGHVS, CDR2 FQNEAQ. The CDR3 here is CASSLEGQGGNTIYF. CDR3 bases: TGTGCCAGCAGCTTAGAAGGACAGGGTGGAAACACCATATATTTT.

There are many counts of this clonotype. The chain is built from TRBV12-3 or TRBV12-4 and TRBJ2-1; TRBD1 aligns across 9 bases. The CDR3 consists of 14 residues. V gave up 1 base and J gave up 7 bases; unmatched junction bases: 2. CDR3 protein: CASSLGDRANEQFF. CDR3 DNA sequence: TGTGCCAGCAGTTTAGGGGACAGGGCAAATGAGCAGTTCTTC.

This clonotype was detected many times. The rearrangement uses TRBV15 and TRBJ2-5; the D is unclear. CDR3 length equals 11 residues. In germline, CDR1 is LNHNV, CDR2 YYDKDF (reference sequence). V lost 5 bases, J lost 1 base, and 2 bases lay in between. DNA of the CDR3: TGTGCCACCAGCCGCCAAGAGACCCAGTACTTC. The encoded protein is CATSRQETQYF.

This clonotype was seen ten or more times. The V and J genes are TRBV11-2 and TRBJ2-1; 9 nucleotides agree with TRBD2. The germline CDR1 and CDR2 sequences are SGHAT and FQNNGV. This CDR3 comprises 14 residues. J gave up 7 bases and V 1 base, and 2 bases lay outside the gene matches. CDR3 amino acids: CASSLVAGVNEQFF. The CDR3 bases are TGTGCCAGCAGCTTAGTAGCGGGAGTTAATGAGCAGTTCTTC.

This clonotype has just a few counts. The chain uses TRBV2 and TRBJ2-2; D not certain. The V end lost 6 bases, the J end lost 4 bases, and 9 bases lay between the germline ends. The CDR3 is made up of 13 amino acids. Germline loops: CDR1 SNHLY, CDR2 FYNNEI. CDR3 amino acids: CASSIWGTGELFF. In DNA, the CDR3 is TGTGCCAGCAGCATCTGGGGCACCGGGGAGCTGTTTTTT.

The table lists this clonotype with many counts. The chain recombines TRBV20-1 with TRBJ1-6; 7 positions match TRBD1. The CDR3 sequence is 12 residues long. After removal of 7 bases from V and 12 bases from J, the junction contained 9 bases not matched to a gene. Per germline, CDR1 DFQATT and CDR2 SNEGSKA (reference sequence). The CDR3 region is CSGGQGELPLHF. CDR3 coding DNA: TGCAGTGGGGGCCAGGGGGAATTACCCCTCCACTTT.

The chain is built from TRBV29-1 and TRBJ1-1; 9 nucleotides match TRBD1. The V gene end was trimmed by 7 bases and the J gene end by 1 base; junction bases not matched to a gene: 10. Looked up from germline, CDR1 is SQVTM and CDR2 is ANQGSEA. The CDR3 runs to 15 residues. CDR3 sequence reads: CSAKPTGGWNTEAFF. Written as DNA, the CDR3 is TGCAGCGCCAAACCGACAGGGGGATGGAACACTGAAGCTTTCTTT.

There are a few counts of this clonotype. This chain uses TRBV18 with TRBJ1-2; D remains ambiguous. CDR1 is KGHSH, CDR2 LQKENI, per germline. The CDR3 runs 13 residues. V was pared by 0 bases and J by 7 bases, with 9 bases between. CDR3 nucleotide sequence: TGTGCCAGCTCACCACCTGGGGAACGTGGCTACACCTTC. It yields the protein CASSPPGERGYTF.

Concerning this clonotype itself: A clone one base away is much larger, so this may be a read error. The CDR3: CASSLLAGVEQDF. The CDR3 DNA reads as TGTGCCAGCAGTCTTCTAGCGGGAGTCGAGCAGGACTTC. This sequence joins TRBV3-1 and TRBJ2-7, with TRBD2 matching over 10 bases. The CDR3 runs to 13 residues. Germline V lookup: CDR1 LGHDT, CDR2 YNNKEL (reference sequence).

This clonotype has a count of ten or more. The chain carries TRBV7-2 and TRBJ2-1; 8 nucleotides agree with TRBD2. This CDR3 contains 15 residues. Germline CDR1 reads SGHTA; CDR2 reads FQGNSA. V was pared by 1 base and J by 2 bases, with 1 base of the junction left unmatched. The CDR3 loop reads CASSLELAAYNEQFF. The CDR3 DNA sequence: TGTGCCAGCAGCTTAGAACTAGCGGCCTACAATGAGCAGTTCTTC.